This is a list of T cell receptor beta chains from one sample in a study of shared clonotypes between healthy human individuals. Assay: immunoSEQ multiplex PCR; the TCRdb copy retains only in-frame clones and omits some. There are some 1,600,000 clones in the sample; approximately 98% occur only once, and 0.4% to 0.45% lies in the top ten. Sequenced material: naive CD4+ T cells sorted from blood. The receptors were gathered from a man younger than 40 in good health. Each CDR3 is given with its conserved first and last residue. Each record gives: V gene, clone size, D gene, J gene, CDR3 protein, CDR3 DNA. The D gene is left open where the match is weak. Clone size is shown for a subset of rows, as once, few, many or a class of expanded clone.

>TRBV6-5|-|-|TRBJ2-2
CASSYSGRGTGELFF
TGTGCCAGCAGTTACTCGGGCAGGGGAACCGGGGAGCTGTTTTTT
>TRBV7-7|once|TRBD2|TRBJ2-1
CASSPIAGPYNEQFF
TGTGCTAGCAGCCCGATAGCGGGGCCCTACAATGAGCAGTTCTTC
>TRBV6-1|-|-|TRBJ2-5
CASRVLRRPGETQYF
TGTGCCAGCAGGGTGTTGCGGCGCCCTGGGGAGACCCAGTACTTC
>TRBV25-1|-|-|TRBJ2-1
CASSVGGLNNNEQFF
TGTGCCAGCAGTGTCGGGGGACTTAACAACAATGAGCAGTTCTTC
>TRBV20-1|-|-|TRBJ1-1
CSVWEAFF
TGCAGTGTATGGGAAGCTTTCTTT
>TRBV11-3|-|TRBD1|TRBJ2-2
CASSLVTGGTGELFF
TGTGCCAGCAGCTTAGTAACAGGGGGCACCGGGGAGCTGTTTTTT
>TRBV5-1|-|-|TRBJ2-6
CASQNSGANVLTF
TGCGCCAGCCAGAACTCTGGGGCCAACGTCCTGACTTTC
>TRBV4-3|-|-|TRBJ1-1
CASSQDSLSHTEAFF
TGCGCCAGCAGCCAAGATAGTCTGAGTCACACTGAAGCTTTCTTT
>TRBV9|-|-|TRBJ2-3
CASSQEPDTQYF
TGTGCCAGCAGCCAGGAGCCAGATACGCAGTATTTT
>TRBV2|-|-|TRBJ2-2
CASSRRDTGELFF
TGTGCCAGCAGTAGGAGGGACACCGGGGAGCTGTTTTTT
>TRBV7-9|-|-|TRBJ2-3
CASNRVTITDTQYF
TGTGCCAGCAACAGGGTTACGATCACAGATACGCAGTATTTT
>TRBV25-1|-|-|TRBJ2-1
CASSRAYNEQFF
TGTGCCAGCAGCAGGGCCTACAATGAGCAGTTCTTC
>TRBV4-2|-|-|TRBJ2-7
CASSRGTSQSSYEQYF
TGTGCCAGCAGCCGTGGGACTTCCCAAAGCTCCTACGAGCAGTACTTC
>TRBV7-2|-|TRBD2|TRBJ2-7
CASSFGTSGRASSYEQYF
TGTGCCAGCAGCTTCGGGACTAGCGGGAGGGCCTCCTCCTACGAGCAGTACTTC
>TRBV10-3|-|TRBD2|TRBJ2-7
CAISSGTDEQYF
TGTGCCATCAGTAGCGGGACGGACGAGCAGTACTTC
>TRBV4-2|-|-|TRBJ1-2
CASSQGRARGGYTF
TGTGCCAGCAGCCAAGGGAGGGCCCGTGGGGGCTACACCTTC
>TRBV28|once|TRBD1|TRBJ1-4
CASSLWATGVEKLFF
TGTGCCAGCAGTTTGTGGGCGACAGGGGTCGAAAAACTGTTTTTT
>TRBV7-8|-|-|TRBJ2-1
CASSSTDTSSYNEQFF
TGTGCCAGCAGCTCAACTGACACTTCCTCCTACAATGAGCAGTTCTTC
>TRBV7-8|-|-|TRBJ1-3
CASSSQEFSSGNTIYF
TGTGCCAGCAGCTCCCAAGAGTTCAGCTCTGGAAACACCATATATTTT
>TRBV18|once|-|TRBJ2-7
CASSPLPRPYEQYF
TGTGCCAGCTCACCACTACCTCGGCCCTACGAGCAGTACTTC
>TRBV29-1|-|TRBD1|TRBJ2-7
CSVEEVGQGAHEQYF
TGCAGCGTTGAAGAAGTCGGACAGGGGGCTCACGAGCAGTACTTC
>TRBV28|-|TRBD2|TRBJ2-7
CASSHTVLAGGSYEQYF
TGTGCCAGCAGTCACACTGTTTTAGCGGGAGGTTCCTACGAGCAGTACTTC
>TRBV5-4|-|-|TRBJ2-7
CASSSDSYAGEQYF
TGTGCCAGCAGCAGCGACAGTTACGCGGGAGAGCAGTACTTC
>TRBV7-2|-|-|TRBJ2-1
CASSRTGTEQFF
TGTGCCAGCAGCCGAACCGGGACAGAGCAGTTCTTC
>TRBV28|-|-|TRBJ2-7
CASSGGFYGQYF
TGTGCCAGCAGTGGAGGCTTCTACGGGCAGTACTTC
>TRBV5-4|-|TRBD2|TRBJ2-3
CASSLEASGGGTDTQYF
TGTGCCAGCAGCTTGGAGGCTAGCGGGGGGGGCACAGATACGCAGTATTTT
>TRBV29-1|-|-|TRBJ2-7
CSAGTPLEQYF
TGCAGCGCCGGGACGCCCCTCGAGCAGTACTTC
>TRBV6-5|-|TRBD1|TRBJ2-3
CASSRQGAADTQYF
TGTGCCAGCAGTCGACAGGGGGCGGCAGATACGCAGTATTTT
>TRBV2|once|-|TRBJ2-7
CAGQTGQGAYEQYF
TGTGCCGGACAAACGGGTCAGGGTGCCTACGAGCAGTACTTC
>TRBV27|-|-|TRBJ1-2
CASSYRVDYGYTF
TGTGCCAGCAGTTACAGGGTCGACTATGGCTACACCTTC
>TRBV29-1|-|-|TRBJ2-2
CSGVGTGELFF
TGCAGCGGGGTAGGAACCGGGGAGCTGTTTTTT
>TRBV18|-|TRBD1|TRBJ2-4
CASSPSRQGIGVNIQYF
TGTGCCAGCTCACCATCGAGACAGGGGATCGGGGTAAACATTCAGTACTTC
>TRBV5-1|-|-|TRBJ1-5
CASSLAPKLGGEPQHF
TGCGCCAGCAGCTTGGCTCCAAAGTTGGGGGGGGAGCCCCAGCATTTT
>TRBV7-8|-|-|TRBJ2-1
CASSLGVSSYNEQFF
TGTGCCAGCAGCTTGGGGGTCAGCTCCTACAATGAGCAGTTCTTC
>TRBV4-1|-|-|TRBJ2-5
CASSQVGLQETQYF
TGCGCCAGCAGCCAAGTCGGGCTACAAGAGACCCAGTACTTC
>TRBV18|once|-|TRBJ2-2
CASSPLGGSTTLGTISTGELFF
TGTGCCAGCTCACCACTCGGTGGGTCTACGACCCTAGGCACGATAAGCACCGGGGAGCTGTTTTTT
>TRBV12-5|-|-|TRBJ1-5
CASGHDASQPQHF
TGTGCTAGTGGGCACGACGCCAGTCAGCCCCAGCATTTT
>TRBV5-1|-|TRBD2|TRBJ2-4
CASSFGLATPRNIQYF
TGCGCCAGCAGCTTTGGACTAGCTACCCCCAGAAACATTCAGTACTTC
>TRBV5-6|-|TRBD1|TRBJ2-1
CASSLGQGDYEQFF
TGTGCCAGCAGTTTGGGACAGGGAGACTATGAGCAGTTCTTC
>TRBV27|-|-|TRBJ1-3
CASTRPIGRQLGGNTIYF
TGTGCCAGCACCCGCCCCATAGGTCGTCAACTCGGTGGAAACACCATATATTTT
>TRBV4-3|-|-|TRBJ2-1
CASSQDMRVRNEQFF
TGCGCCAGCAGCCAAGATATGCGGGTCCGGAATGAGCAGTTCTTC
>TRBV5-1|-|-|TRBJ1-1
CASSSQGPREAFF
TGCGCCAGCAGCTCTCAAGGGCCCCGCGAAGCTTTCTTT
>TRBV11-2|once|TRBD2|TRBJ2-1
CASSSYPSGSRNEQFF
TGTGCCAGCAGCTCCTACCCTAGCGGGAGTAGGAATGAGCAGTTCTTC
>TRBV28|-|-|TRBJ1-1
CASSFSSLGPFF
TGTGCCAGCAGTTTCTCGAGTTTAGGGCCATTCTTT
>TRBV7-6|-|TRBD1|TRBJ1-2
CASSSLTGGMETYGYTF
TGTGCCAGCAGCTCTCTGACAGGGGGGATGGAGACCTATGGCTACACCTTC
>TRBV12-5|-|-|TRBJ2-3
CASGQSGRTDTQYF
TGTGCTAGTGGTCAGAGCGGTCGCACAGATACGCAGTATTTT
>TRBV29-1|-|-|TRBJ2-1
CSATRGEPYNEQFF
TGCAGCGCGACTAGGGGGGAACCATACAATGAGCAGTTCTTC
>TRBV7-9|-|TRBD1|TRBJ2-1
CASSFRDSYNEQFF
TGTGCCAGCAGCTTTAGGGACAGTTACAATGAGCAGTTCTTC
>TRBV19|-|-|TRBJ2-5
CASSIDGAMKTQYF
TGTGCCAGTAGTATAGACGGAGCCATGAAGACCCAGTACTTC
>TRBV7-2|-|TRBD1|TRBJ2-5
CASSFPGQGRTQYF
TGTGCCAGCAGCTTTCCGGGACAGGGGAGAACCCAGTACTTC
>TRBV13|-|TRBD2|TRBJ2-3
CASSLAGGPDTQYF
TGTGCCAGCAGCCTAGCGGGAGGGCCAGATACGCAGTATTTT
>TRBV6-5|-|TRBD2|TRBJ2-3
CASHRAGATDTQYF
TGTGCCAGTCATCGGGCGGGAGCAACAGATACGCAGTATTTT
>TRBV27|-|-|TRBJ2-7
CASSFSVDISYEQYF
TGTGCCAGCAGTTTTTCCGTGGATATCTCCTACGAGCAGTACTTC
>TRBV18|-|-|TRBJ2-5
CASSQETVSPETQYF
TGTGCCAGCTCACAAGAGACAGTATCCCCAGAGACCCAGTACTTC
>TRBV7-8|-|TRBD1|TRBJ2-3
CASSARPGQTADTQYF
TGTGCCAGCAGCGCTAGACCGGGACAGACAGCAGATACGCAGTATTTT